A selection of T cell receptor beta chains follows, all from one sample in a study of blood T cells in healthy people across ages. TCRdb redid the calling of the 5' RACE reads with MiXCR, one entry per CDR3 protein. Altogether over a million distinct CDR3 sequences are present, 59% being singletons, with the ten largest covering roughly 6.3%. Input material: blood. These receptors originate from a young man in good health. The CDR3 runs from the conserved cysteine through the conserved F or W. D genes are given only for firm matches. Some rows have no size entry. The others give once, few or many, or a class for an expanded clone.

TRBJ1-5	TRBV4-1	NA	NA	TGCGCCAGCAGCCAAGAAGGGCGGCACGGTCAGCCCCAGCATTTT	CASSQEGRHGQPQHF
TRBJ2-1	TRBV7-9	NA	once	TGTGCCAGCAGCTCCCCGGGCGACCGACCAAACTACAATGAGCAGTTCTTC	CASSSPGDRPNYNEQFF
TRBJ2-7	TRBV10-3	NA	NA	TGTGCCATCAGTGAGTCAGGCGGGTCGACCTACGAGCAGTACTTC	CAISESGGSTYEQYF
TRBJ1-5	TRBV20-1	NA	once	TGCGGTGCTCTGGGGTTTAGCAATCAGCCCCAGCATTTT	CGALGFSNQPQHF
TRBJ2-3	TRBV14	NA	NA	TGTGCCAGCAGCCAACAAGAAGGGGGGCCTCGCACAGATACGCAGTATTTT	CASSQQEGGPRTDTQYF
TRBJ2-2	TRBV29-1	TRBD2	few	TGCAGCGTTGTACGAGCGGGAGGCACCGGGGAGCTGTTTTTT	CSVVRAGGTGELFF
TRBJ2-7	TRBV6-2/TRBV6-3	NA	NA	TGTGCCAGCAGTTACCGGACGCGTAGTTCCGAGCAGTACTTC	CASSYRTRSSEQYF
TRBJ2-5	TRBV20-1	TRBD2	NA	TGCAGTGCTAGATCCTGGAATAGCGGGAACCAAGAGACCCAGTACTTC	CSARSWNSGNQETQYF
TRBJ1-2	TRBV5-1	NA	NA	TGCGCCAGCAGCTTGGGGGGGGTAGGTGGCTACACCTTC	CASSLGGVGGYTF
TRBJ2-4	TRBV29-1	NA	many	TGCAGCGTGGAAAATTCCGGGACAACTTACATTCAGTACTTC	CSVENSGTTYIQYF
TRBJ1-1	TRBV7-9	NA	NA	TGTGCCAGCAGCTTCCAGGGGTCGGGTGGTGAAGCTTTCTTT	CASSFQGSGGEAFF
TRBJ2-1	TRBV12-3/TRBV12-4	TRBD2	NA	TGTGCCAGCGACTCCCCGAGACTAGCCACGAACAATGAGCAGTTCTTC	CASDSPRLATNNEQFF
TRBJ2-5	TRBV6-2/TRBV6-3	NA	NA	TGTGCCAGCAAGGGGGAGGAAGAGCAGTACTTC	CASKGEEEQYF
TRBJ2-5	TRBV20-1	TRBD2	many	TGCAGTGCTAGAGGAGCGGGGGGGTGGGAGACCCAGTACTTC	CSARGAGGWETQYF
TRBJ2-3	TRBV4-1	NA	NA	TGCGCCAGCAGCTACTTGCCCCGAGCCGGAGTTATAAGAGATACGCAGTATTTT	CASSYLPRAGVIRDTQYF
TRBJ2-1	TRBV6-2/TRBV6-3	TRBD1	NA	TGTGCCAGCAGTTACTCGGACAGGGCCTATGAGCAGTTCTTC	CASSYSDRAYEQFF
TRBJ1-2	TRBV11-2	NA	few	TGTGCCAGCAGGTCGGAGGGGGACTATGGCTACACCTTC	CASRSEGDYGYTF
TRBJ2-3	TRBV3-1	NA	NA	TGTGCCAGCAGCCATTCGAGGCGGGCCCGCACAGATACGCAGTATTTT	CASSHSRRARTDTQYF
TRBJ1-5	TRBV7-2	NA	NA	TGTGCCAGCAGCAAAGACAGGAATCAGCCCCAGCATTTT	CASSKDRNQPQHF
TRBJ1-5	TRBV4-1	NA	once	TGCGCCAGCAGCCAAGAAGTAGGGAGGAAGCAGCCCCAGCATTTT	CASSQEVGRKQPQHF
TRBJ2-5	TRBV4-2	NA	NA	TGTGCCAGCAGCCAGGTGACGGTTCAAGAGACCCAGTACTTC	CASSQVTVQETQYF
TRBJ1-6	TRBV4-1	NA	NA	TGCGCCAGCAGCCAACCCTATACAGCCTCCTCCTATAATTCACCCCTCCACTTT	CASSQPYTASSYNSPLHF
TRBJ1-2	TRBV19	NA	NA	TGTGCCAGTAGTATTTCCCAGAAATATGGCTACACCTTC	CASSISQKYGYTF
TRBJ1-1	TRBV5-1	TRBD1	few	TGCGCCAGCAGCTTGGGGGGACAGGGCACTGAAGCTTTCTTT	CASSLGGQGTEAFF
TRBJ2-7	TRBV18	TRBD1	NA	TGTGCCAGCTCACCGCAGGGACAGGTTATTTACAATGAGCAGTACTTC	CASSPQGQVIYNEQYF
TRBJ2-1	TRBV15	NA	NA	TGTGCCACCAGCAGAGATCAGGGTTCCAGCAATGAGCAGTTCTTC	CATSRDQGSSNEQFF
TRBJ2-5	TRBV6-7	TRBD1	NA	TGTGCCAGCAACGACAGGGGTGGGGAGACCCAGTACTTC	CASNDRGGETQYF